The 17 T cell receptor beta chains below were found in one sample sequenced in a study of blood T cells in healthy people across ages. A sample-barcoded 5' primer and a J-beta primer mix were used in a second PCR of roughly 6 to 11 cycles. TCRdb reprocessed the 5' RACE reads with MiXCR, giving one entry per CDR3 protein. The data contain more than 450,000 distinct CDR3 sequences, around 27% of them singletons. This sample also appeared in a second study, on T cells of mothers and their children.

Sequencing was done on a sample of blood. The receptors here all came from a boy aged 2 to 10 in good health.

The chain combines TRBV27 with TRBJ2-1; no clear D gene. The DNA end is a closer match to TRBJ2-5, so the J assignment may be wrong. Germline CDR1 and CDR2: MNHEY and SMNVEV (reference sequence). The CDR3 totals 14 residues. CDR3 nucleotide sequence: TGTGCCAGCAGTTTGGGTAGCCCTGGGGAGACCCAGTACTTC. Protein product: CASSLGSPGETQYF.

There are a few counts of this clonotype. J is TRBJ1-3 and V is TRBV7-6; D is unresolved. Germline CDR1 reads SGHVS; CDR2 reads FNYEAQ. The CDR3 covers 14 residues. V dropped 1 base and J dropped 4 bases, with 8 bases sitting between them. The CDR3 protein is CASSLGGLGNTIYF. In nucleotides, the CDR3 is TGTGCCAGCAGCTTAGGGGGTCTCGGAAACACCATATATTTT. Using reference TRBV7-6 and TRBJ1-3 for the parts outside the CDR3, the full variable domain is GAGVSQSPRYKVTKRGQDVALRCDPISGHVSLYWYRQALGQGPEFLTYFNYEAQQDKSGLPNDRFSAERPEGSISTLTIQRTEQRDSAMYRCASSLGGLGNTIYFGEGSWLTVV.

As regards this clonotype: This sequence may be a read error, since a much larger clone differs from it by one base. As the CDR3 is not closed by the conserved phenylalanine or tryptophan, this likely results from a read error. DNA for the CDR3: TGTGCCACCAGGGACAGCTTTTCTTTAGCCAAAAACATTCAGTACCTC. This translates into CATRDSFSLAKNIQYL. V and J are TRBV6-2 or TRBV6-3 and TRBJ2-4; TRBD1 agrees at 7 bases. Germline CDR1 and CDR2: MNHEY and SVGEGT. V shed 10 bases and J 0 bases; nucleotides not matched to a gene: 12. The CDR3 loop spans 16 amino acids.

About this clonotype: At one of its ends the junction is not consistent with the germline gene, which may arise from a read error. The V and J genes are TRBV6-2 or TRBV6-3 and TRBJ2-7; D not resolved. The CDR3 extends over 12 amino acids. Germline loops: CDR1 MNHEY, CDR2 SVGEGT. The DNA of the CDR3 is TGTACCAGCAGTCTCCTGCAGAACGAGCAGTACTTC. This codes for CTSSLLQNEQYF.

This clonotype was counted a few times. The chain recombines TRBV10-3 with TRBJ1-4, with D perhaps matching TRBD1 (5 bases). The CDR3 covers 14 residues. Trimming shortened V by 6 bases and J by 7 bases, and 15 bases separated the two germline ends. Per germline, CDR1 ENHRY and CDR2 SYGVKD. CDR3 region: CAISPGERSEKLFF. CDR3 DNA sequence: TGTGCCATCAGCCCGGGGGAGAGGAGTGAAAAACTGTTTTTT.

The CDR3 sequence: CASSATRNEQFF. CDR3 in DNA: TGTGCCAGCAGTGCCACTCGCAATGAGCAGTTCTTC. The genes are TRBV27 and TRBJ2-1; D is unresolved. This CDR3 has 12 residues. In germline, CDR1 is MNHEY, CDR2 SMNVEV (reference sequence). With 5 bases removed from V and 6 bases from J, the gap between germline ends came to 8 bases.

The chain joins TRBV12-3 or TRBV12-4 to TRBJ2-7, with TRBD2 as a possible D gene (7 bases). The CDR3 runs to 13 residues. Deletions cut 3 bases from V and 9 bases from J, with 15 bases between. The CDR3 protein is CASSFRGATVQYF. The CDR3 bases are TGTGCCAGCAGTTTTCGGGGGGCGACGGTGCAGTACTTC.

The CDR3 region is CASSHLTGTSEIFYNEQFF. The CDR3 region has the DNA TGCGCCAGCAGCCACCTAACGGGAACTAGCGAGATTTTCTACAATGAGCAGTTCTTC. The chain links TRBV4-3 to TRBJ2-1; 7 bases align to TRBD2. Per germline, CDR1 LGHNA and CDR2 YSLEER. Germline trimming cut 3 bases from V and 3 bases from J; bases unmatched to any gene: 17. This CDR3 spans 19 amino acids.

In nucleotides, the CDR3 is TGTGCCAGCATCCACCGGGACAGGGGCACTGAAGCTTTCTTT. It yields the protein CASIHRDRGTEAFF. This sequence joins TRBV6-2 or TRBV6-3 and TRBJ1-1, with 10 bases matching TRBD1. V lost 7 bases, J lost 4 bases, and 6 bases stayed unmatched. This CDR3 is built from 14 residues. The germline V gene has CDR1 MNHEY and CDR2 SVGEGT.

In DNA form, the CDR3 reads TGCAGTGCTCCCCAGGGAAACACCGGGGAGCTGTTTTTT. It yields the protein CSAPQGNTGELFF. The chain carries TRBV20-1 and TRBJ2-2; a weak D match, TRBD1 (5 bases). The CDR3 contains 13 residues. Germline CDR1 DFQATT, CDR2 SNEGSKA (reference sequence). The ends were cut back, 5 bases at V and 2 bases at J, with 9 bases in the middle.

V and J are TRBV20-1 and TRBJ2-1; weak D call: TRBD2 (6 bases). CDR3 length equals 14 residues. Germline lookup yields CDR1 DFQATT and CDR2 SNEGSKA (reference sequence). Trimming cost V 0 bases and J 9 bases, with 15 bases left between them. DNA of the CDR3: TGCAGTGCTAGAGATTTGGGGGGAGCCGGTGAGCAGTTCTTC. It encodes CSARDLGGAGEQFF.

The chain is built from TRBV7-9 and TRBJ1-5, with unresolved D. This CDR3 region has 13 residues. Between the trimmed V and J ends, which lost 2 bases and 8 bases, there was a span of 10 bases. Germline V gene data show CDR1 as SEHNR and CDR2 as FQNEAQ (reference sequence). The CDR3 sequence is CASSLQAQEPQHF. CDR3 DNA sequence: TGTGCCAGCAGCTTACAGGCGCAAGAGCCCCAGCATTTT.

This clonotype was picked up a small number of times. V and J are TRBV5-1 and TRBJ2-1, with D possibly matching TRBD2 (5 bases). Trimming cost V 3 bases and J 8 bases, with 15 bases left between them. The V gene's germline CDR1 is SGHRS and CDR2 YFSETQ. The CDR3 totals 14 residues. The CDR3 here is CASSWGAGGDEQFF. Here the CDR3 DNA reads TGCGCCAGCAGCTGGGGTGCGGGTGGGGATGAGCAGTTCTTC.

V and J are TRBV12-3 or TRBV12-4 and TRBJ1-2; a weak D match, TRBD1 (5 bases). The CDR3 covers 14 residues. Trimming removed 6 bases at V and 4 bases at J, with 15 bases between. CDR3 in amino acids: CASSFSGTAYGYTF. The CDR3 nucleotides read TGTGCCAGCAGCTTTTCTGGGACGGCCTATGGCTACACCTTC.

This clonotype has more than one count but fewer than ten. The chain uses TRBV7-8 and TRBJ2-1; D possibly corresponds to TRBD2 (5 bases). CDR3 size: 13 residues. Germline values: CDR1 SGHVS, CDR2 FQNEAQ. With 2 bases removed from V and 7 bases from J, the gap between germline ends came to 9 bases. CDR3 sequence (DNA): TGTGCCAGCAGCTTACCGGGGTTTAATGAGCAGTTCTTC. Its protein is CASSLPGFNEQFF. The full variable domain, its missing parts supplied by reference TRBV7-8 and TRBJ2-1, is GAGVSQSPRYKVAKRGQDVALRCDPISGHVSLFWYQQALGQGPEFLTYFQNEAQLDKSGLPSDRFFAERPEGSVSTLKIQRTQQEDSAVYLCASSLPGFNEQFFGPGTRLTVL.

This clonotype has just a few counts. This chain's CDR3 is CASSSGGPLAKNIQYF. CDR3 sequence (DNA): TGTGCCAGCAGCTCCGGGGGGCCCCTCGCCAAAAACATTCAGTACTTC. This chain joins TRBV12-3 or TRBV12-4 and TRBJ2-4, with D perhaps TRBD2 (7 bases). The CDR3 is 16 residues long. V was pared by 6 bases and J by 1 base, with 16 bases between.

The chain is built from TRBV27 and TRBJ2-3; TRBD1 is a possible D gene (5 bases). The CDR3 consists of 15 residues. Trimming stripped 3 bases from V and 4 bases from J, with 14 bases between. Germline V gives CDR1 MNHEY, CDR2 SMNVEV (reference sequence). The DNA of the CDR3 is TGTGCCAGCAGTTTGACAGCCGCTTCTCCAGATACGCAGTATTTT. Its protein is CASSLTAASPDTQYF.